The clone carrying this TCR beta chain was recorded a few times. Antigen unknown. The data are from a study of cytomegalovirus exposure and HLA in healthy donors. Across the whole study: Tens of millions of unique TCRs from HLA-typed donors were held in an early release of data.

Primers included in the PCR were 60 Vbeta and 13 Jbeta primers. Profiled with immunoSEQ multiplex PCR; TCRdb holds only in-frame clones, not every one. The sample holds about 150,000 clones, around 9.7% seen once. This CDR3 spans 15 amino acids. CDR1 and CDR2 from the germline V gene are SGHTA and FQGNSA. V lost 1 base, J lost 4 bases, and 6 bases stayed unmatched. Points from the study as a whole: Further analysis was carried out later, and it showed several of the most significant clusters appearing linked to common viral pathogens.

This rearrangement joins TRBV7-2 to TRBJ2-5, with 7 positions matching TRBD2. What was sequenced was PBMCs. The sequence derives from a man aged 50-60 years in good health and CMV-seronegative. CDR3 residues: CASSLGGSGGETQYF. Written as DNA, the CDR3 is TGTGCCAGCAGCTTAGGCGGGAGTGGAGGAGAGACCCAGTACTTC.